The rows below give T cell receptor beta chains drawn from one sample of a study of cytomegalovirus exposure and HLA in healthy donors. Some clones are missing from TCRdb's copy, which holds only in-frame ones; the method was immunoSEQ multiplex PCR. The data contain some 120,000 clones, 88% of them singletons. Sequencing was performed on PBMCs. The receptors were gathered from a man younger than 40 in good health and CMV-seronegative. Each CDR3 is given with its conserved first and last residue. The D gene is left open where the match is weak. The size entry is marked missing in some rows and otherwise reads once, few, many or a size class.

CDR3 DNA: TGTGCCAGCAGCTTGAGGTTGACAGAATACGCCAAAAACATTCAGTACTTC; CDR3 protein: CASSLRLTEYAKNIQYF; J gene: TRBJ2-4; V gene: TRBV5-6; clone size: NA; D gene: NA
CDR3 DNA: TGTGCCAGCAGTTACTCGATCTCAGGGATTGGTGGCTACACCTTC; CDR3 protein: CASSYSISGIGGYTF; J gene: TRBJ1-2; V gene: TRBV6-5; clone size: NA; D gene: NA
CDR3 DNA: TGTGCCAGCAGCGTACCAGAGACCGGGACTAGCGGCTACAATGAGCAGTTCTTC; CDR3 protein: CASSVPETGTSGYNEQFF; J gene: TRBJ2-1; V gene: TRBV9; clone size: NA; D gene: TRBD2
CDR3 DNA: TGTGCCAGCAGTAACCAGGTCGGGAACACTGAAGCTTTCTTT; CDR3 protein: CASSNQVGNTEAFF; J gene: TRBJ1-1; V gene: TRBV27; clone size: once; D gene: NA
CDR3 DNA: TGCGCCAGCAGCTTGGAGGCGAGGGCTTACAATGAGCAGTTCTTC; CDR3 protein: CASSLEARAYNEQFF; J gene: TRBJ2-1; V gene: TRBV5-1; clone size: NA; D gene: NA
CDR3 DNA: TGTGCCAGCAGTTCACCACGCCCCGGGGAGAACTACGAGCAGTACTTC; CDR3 protein: CASSSPRPGENYEQYF; J gene: TRBJ2-7; V gene: TRBV5-4; clone size: NA; D gene: NA
CDR3 DNA: TGTGCCAGCAGCTTCACAGGAGTAAGGGAGCAGTTCTTC; CDR3 protein: CASSFTGVREQFF; J gene: TRBJ2-1; V gene: TRBV11-2; clone size: NA; D gene: NA
CDR3 DNA: TGCGCCAGCAGCTTGTTCCCCGAGTCTGGAAACACCATATATTTT; CDR3 protein: CASSLFPESGNTIYF; J gene: TRBJ1-3; V gene: TRBV5-1; clone size: NA; D gene: NA
CDR3 DNA: TGTGCCAGCAGCCTCGGACAGGCTCCTAACTATGGCTACACCTTC; CDR3 protein: CASSLGQAPNYGYTF; J gene: TRBJ1-2; V gene: TRBV7-9; clone size: NA; D gene: TRBD1
CDR3 DNA: TGTGCCAGCAGCACTTGGGAACAGGGTGAGCAGTTCTTC; CDR3 protein: CASSTWEQGEQFF; J gene: TRBJ2-1; V gene: TRBV9; clone size: once; D gene: NA
CDR3 DNA: TGTGCCAGCAGTGAATTTGGGCAAGATACGCAGTATTTT; CDR3 protein: CASSEFGQDTQYF; J gene: TRBJ2-3; V gene: TRBV25-1; clone size: NA; D gene: NA
CDR3 DNA: TGTGCCAGCAGCTCCCTAACAGGCTCTGGAAACACCATATATTTT; CDR3 protein: CASSSLTGSGNTIYF; J gene: TRBJ1-3; V gene: TRBV7-6; clone size: NA; D gene: NA
CDR3 DNA: TGTGCCAGCTTCCGAGAACGGACTTATGGCTACACCTTC; CDR3 protein: CASFRERTYGYTF; J gene: TRBJ1-2; V gene: TRBV2; clone size: NA; D gene: NA
CDR3 DNA: TGTGCCAGCAGACAGGGCTCAGATACGCAGTATTTT; CDR3 protein: CASRQGSDTQYF; J gene: TRBJ2-3; V gene: TRBV10-3; clone size: once; D gene: TRBD1
CDR3 DNA: TGTGCCAGCAGCTTAAGTCCAGGCTATGGCTACACCTTC; CDR3 protein: CASSLSPGYGYTF; J gene: TRBJ1-2; V gene: TRBV13; clone size: NA; D gene: NA
CDR3 DNA: TGCGCCAGCAGCCAAAGGACAGGGGACAATCAGCCCCAGCATTTT; CDR3 protein: CASSQRTGDNQPQHF; J gene: TRBJ1-5; V gene: TRBV4-1; clone size: NA; D gene: TRBD1
CDR3 DNA: TGCGCCAGCAGCCGAACGGAGAATTCACCCCTCCACTTT; CDR3 protein: CASSRTENSPLHF; J gene: TRBJ1-6; V gene: TRBV4-1; clone size: few; D gene: NA
CDR3 DNA: TGTGCCAGTAGTATCTTGAGGGGGGGCGATTCTTACACTGAAGCTTTCTTT; CDR3 protein: CASSILRGGDSYTEAFF; J gene: TRBJ1-1; V gene: TRBV19; clone size: NA; D gene: NA
CDR3 DNA: TGTGCCAGCAGACGAAGAGACGAGCAGTACTTC; CDR3 protein: CASRRRDEQYF; J gene: TRBJ2-7; V gene: TRBV6-6; clone size: NA; D gene: NA
CDR3 DNA: TGTGCCAGCAGCTTAGGACTAGCGGCCTACGAGCAGTACTTC; CDR3 protein: CASSLGLAAYEQYF; J gene: TRBJ2-7; V gene: TRBV11-2; clone size: NA; D gene: TRBD2
CDR3 DNA: TGTGCCAGTACCACAACCCGACAGGGGCGGCCCGAGCAGTTCTTC; CDR3 protein: CASTTTRQGRPEQFF; J gene: TRBJ2-1; V gene: TRBV19; clone size: NA; D gene: TRBD1
CDR3 DNA: TGTGCCAGCAGGAAGGACAGCTTCAATCAGCCCCAGCATTTT; CDR3 protein: CASRKDSFNQPQHF; J gene: TRBJ1-5; V gene: TRBV2; clone size: NA; D gene: NA
CDR3 DNA: TGCGCCTCCCGTCGGGGTGGGGATGGCTACACCTTC; CDR3 protein: CASRRGGDGYTF; J gene: TRBJ1-2; V gene: TRBV5-1; clone size: NA; D gene: NA
CDR3 DNA: TGTGCCAGCAGTAAAGCGGGAGCAGCCTACGAGCAGTACTTC; CDR3 protein: CASSKAGAAYEQYF; J gene: TRBJ2-7; V gene: TRBV27; clone size: few; D gene: TRBD2
CDR3 DNA: TGTGCCAGCAGTACGACGGGGCTAGCGGGAACCAATGAGCAGTTCTTC; CDR3 protein: CASSTTGLAGTNEQFF; J gene: TRBJ2-1; V gene: TRBV27; clone size: NA; D gene: TRBD2
CDR3 DNA: TGTGCCAGCAGCTTATACGCGGGACAGGGGGTTGAGCAGTTCTTC; CDR3 protein: CASSLYAGQGVEQFF; J gene: TRBJ2-1; V gene: TRBV7-2; clone size: NA; D gene: TRBD1